This TCR beta chain comes out of a study of CD8+ T cells in alopecia areata. Study overall: Tofacitinib was taken orally by treated patients, and the dose was 5 to 10 mg twice daily.

Study-level points and caveats: Alopecia totalis/universalis scalp especially showed more expanded CD8+ clones than normal scalp.

Of note for this clone: Its antigen is not identified.

Noted treatment: oral pan-JAK inhibitor, 5-10 mg twice daily. Extracted from the samples, RNA was reverse transcribed into cDNA to serve as the sequencing template. Profiling relied on immunoSEQ multiplex PCR, and the TCRdb table lists in-frame clones only, not all of them. The table shows 95,000 to 100,000 clones, with around 60% occurring only once. Germline trimming cut 0 bases from V and 4 bases from J; bases unmatched to any gene: 11. This CDR3 contains 18 residues. CDR1 and CDR2 (germline): MGHRA, YSYEKL. Sequencing used CD8+ T cells sorted from blood, obtained at approximately week 60, from a patient treated with tofacitinib. The receptor was isolated from a human donor with alopecia areata. The chain carries TRBV4-1 and TRBJ2-2, with 7 bases matching TRBD2. CDR3 bases: TGCGCCAGCAGCCAAGAAGGCGTGGGGAGGGGAGGCACCGGGGAGCTGTTTTTT. Encoded protein: CASSQEGVGRGGTGELFF.